This is a list of T cell receptor beta chains from one sample in a study of graft-versus-host responses after intestinal transplantation. Their specific antigens are unknown. Clones were read by immunoSEQ multiplex PCR, and TCRdb kept only the in-frame ones, dropping some. The sample holds 130,000 to 150,000 clones, 92% seen once. Specimen: unstimulated CD4+ T cells sorted from spleen or lymph node cells, collected before intestinal transplant. These receptors were obtained from a human donor who received an intestinal transplant. CDR3s include the opening cysteine and the closing phenylalanine or tryptophan. The D gene is left open where the match is weak. A row's size may be missing; if present it is once, few, many or a size class.

d_gene: TRBD1; abundance: NA; j_gene: TRBJ2-7; v_gene: TRBV7-2; CDR3nt: TGTGCCAGCAGTTACCGGGACAGGGAAGCTGGTTTCCTCGACGAGCAGTACTTC; CDR3aa: CASSYRDREAGFLDEQYF
d_gene: TRBD1; abundance: few; j_gene: TRBJ2-1; v_gene: TRBV6-5; CDR3nt: TGTGCCAGCAGCACGAGACAGGGGGGGGATGAGCAGTTCTTC; CDR3aa: CASSTRQGGDEQFF
d_gene: TRBD1; abundance: once; j_gene: TRBJ2-5; v_gene: TRBV7-2; CDR3nt: TGTGCCAGCAGCTTGGAAGGGACAGGTCAAGAGACCCAGTACTTC; CDR3aa: CASSLEGTGQETQYF
d_gene: NA; abundance: NA; j_gene: TRBJ2-7; v_gene: TRBV4-2; CDR3nt: TGTGCCAGCAGCCAAGCACAGGGCAGTACCTACGAGCAGTACTTC; CDR3aa: CASSQAQGSTYEQYF
d_gene: NA; abundance: NA; j_gene: TRBJ1-1; v_gene: TRBV6-5; CDR3nt: TGTGCCAGCAGTGGAGGGGGAGTGAACACTGAAGCTTTCTTT; CDR3aa: CASSGGGVNTEAFF
d_gene: NA; abundance: NA; j_gene: TRBJ1-2; v_gene: TRBV5-4; CDR3nt: TGTGCCAGCAGCTTGGCAGGGGTTGAGATAGGCTACACCTTC; CDR3aa: CASSLAGVEIGYTF
d_gene: TRBD1; abundance: NA; j_gene: TRBJ1-1; v_gene: TRBV9; CDR3nt: TGTGCCAGCAGCGTAGCGGTCCAAGACAGGGCAGACACTGAAGCTTTCTTT; CDR3aa: CASSVAVQDRADTEAFF
d_gene: TRBD2; abundance: NA; j_gene: TRBJ2-3; v_gene: TRBV19; CDR3nt: TGTGCCAGTAGTTATGCTAGCGGGAGCACAGATACGCAGTATTTT; CDR3aa: CASSYASGSTDTQYF
d_gene: NA; abundance: NA; j_gene: TRBJ2-1; v_gene: TRBV9; CDR3nt: TGTGCCAGCAGCGTAGCAGCGACCGACGGAAAGGATGAGCAGTTCTTC; CDR3aa: CASSVAATDGKDEQFF
d_gene: TRBD2; abundance: NA; j_gene: TRBJ2-7; v_gene: TRBV28; CDR3nt: TGTGCCAGCAGTTTCGTAGCGGGATGGAACTACGAGCAGTACTTC; CDR3aa: CASSFVAGWNYEQYF
d_gene: NA; abundance: NA; j_gene: TRBJ2-7; v_gene: TRBV7-2; CDR3nt: TGTGCCAGCAGCTTAAACATCTACGAGCAGTACTTC; CDR3aa: CASSLNIYEQYF
d_gene: TRBD1; abundance: once; j_gene: TRBJ2-3; v_gene: TRBV19; CDR3nt: TGTGCCAGTAGTCTCCTACGCCCGGGACAGGGACTAACAGATACGCAGTATTTT; CDR3aa: CASSLLRPGQGLTDTQYF
d_gene: NA; abundance: NA; j_gene: TRBJ1-1; v_gene: TRBV7-2; CDR3nt: TGTGCCAGCAGCTTAGCGCAGGTAAAGAACACTGAAGCTTTCTTT; CDR3aa: CASSLAQVKNTEAFF
d_gene: NA; abundance: NA; j_gene: TRBJ1-6; v_gene: TRBV7-9; CDR3nt: TGTGCCAGCAGCTTAGTCCGGGGGCCTAATTCACCCCTCCACTTT; CDR3aa: CASSLVRGPNSPLHF
d_gene: NA; abundance: NA; j_gene: TRBJ2-3; v_gene: TRBV6-5; CDR3nt: TGTGCCAGCACCAAAAGGAGGAAAAGCACAGATACGCAGTATTTT; CDR3aa: CASTKRRKSTDTQYF
d_gene: NA; abundance: NA; j_gene: TRBJ1-3; v_gene: TRBV23-1; CDR3nt: TGCGCCAGCAGCCACCGAATGGCAGGGGCCACCTCTGGAAACACCATATATTTT; CDR3aa: CASSHRMAGATSGNTIYF
d_gene: TRBD1; abundance: NA; j_gene: TRBJ1-1; v_gene: TRBV7-9; CDR3nt: TGTGCCAGCAGCCAAAAACCCGGACAGGGGAACACTGAAGCTTTCTTT; CDR3aa: CASSQKPGQGNTEAFF
d_gene: NA; abundance: NA; j_gene: TRBJ2-3; v_gene: TRBV2; CDR3nt: TGTGCCAGCCTGGGGGTAGCAGATACGCAGTATTTT; CDR3aa: CASLGVADTQYF
d_gene: NA; abundance: NA; j_gene: TRBJ1-2; v_gene: TRBV6-5; CDR3nt: TGTGCCACCTCCCGGGGGGACTATGGCTACACCTTC; CDR3aa: CATSRGDYGYTF
d_gene: NA; abundance: NA; j_gene: TRBJ2-1; v_gene: TRBV28; CDR3nt: TGTGCCAGCAGTTTAGCCTATGAGCAGTTCTTC; CDR3aa: CASSLAYEQFF
d_gene: TRBD1; abundance: NA; j_gene: TRBJ2-1; v_gene: TRBV11-1; CDR3nt: TGTGCCAGCAGCGTCCGACAGGGGTTTTCCTACAATGAGCAGTTCTTC; CDR3aa: CASSVRQGFSYNEQFF
d_gene: NA; abundance: NA; j_gene: TRBJ1-1; v_gene: TRBV10-2; CDR3nt: TGCGCCAGCAGTGAGTCAATTGACACTGAAGCTTTCTTT; CDR3aa: CASSESIDTEAFF
d_gene: TRBD2; abundance: NA; j_gene: TRBJ2-7; v_gene: TRBV5-6; CDR3nt: TGTGCCAGCAGCAAACCGGGACTAGGGGATTACGCCTACGAGCAGTACTTC; CDR3aa: CASSKPGLGDYAYEQYF
d_gene: NA; abundance: NA; j_gene: TRBJ2-3; v_gene: TRBV7-8; CDR3nt: TGTGCCAGCAGCTTAGTGCGGGATTTAACAGATACGCAGTATTTT; CDR3aa: CASSLVRDLTDTQYF
d_gene: TRBD1; abundance: NA; j_gene: TRBJ2-2; v_gene: TRBV12-5; CDR3nt: TGTGCTAGTGGTTTGGACAGGGGAGCGAACACCGGGGAGCTGTTTTTT; CDR3aa: CASGLDRGANTGELFF
d_gene: NA; abundance: NA; j_gene: TRBJ2-1; v_gene: TRBV5-4; CDR3nt: TGTGCCAGCAGCTCGAGTAGGGTTTACAATGAGCAGTTCTTC; CDR3aa: CASSSSRVYNEQFF
d_gene: NA; abundance: NA; j_gene: TRBJ2-6; v_gene: TRBV10-3; CDR3nt: TGTGCCATCAAGGGGACATCTGGGGCCAACGTCCTGACTTTC; CDR3aa: CAIKGTSGANVLTF
d_gene: TRBD1; abundance: NA; j_gene: TRBJ1-5; v_gene: TRBV5-6; CDR3nt: TGTGCCAGCAGCCCCCGTCAGGGGGATCAGCCCCAGCATTTT; CDR3aa: CASSPRQGDQPQHF
d_gene: NA; abundance: NA; j_gene: TRBJ1-5; v_gene: TRBV7-9; CDR3nt: TGTGCCAGCAGCTCCTCCCCGGCAGGCAATAGCAATCAGCCCCAGCATTTT; CDR3aa: CASSSSPAGNSNQPQHF
d_gene: NA; abundance: once; j_gene: TRBJ2-5; v_gene: TRBV13; CDR3nt: TGTGCCAGCAGCCTCCGAATTACAGGTTTGGAAGAGACCCAGTACTTC; CDR3aa: CASSLRITGLEETQYF
d_gene: TRBD2; abundance: NA; j_gene: TRBJ2-5; v_gene: TRBV10-3; CDR3nt: TGTGCCATCTCTCCTAGCGGGAGTTCCGAGGAAACCCAGTACTTC; CDR3aa: CAISPSGSSEETQYF
d_gene: NA; abundance: NA; j_gene: TRBJ2-1; v_gene: TRBV27; CDR3nt: TGTGCCAGCAGTTTATATTCGGGGAGGGCAGGGGAGTACAATGAGCAGTTCTTC; CDR3aa: CASSLYSGRAGEYNEQFF
d_gene: TRBD2; abundance: NA; j_gene: TRBJ2-3; v_gene: TRBV11-2; CDR3nt: TGTGCCAGCAGCTCACTAGCGGTTAGCACAGATACGCAGTATTTT; CDR3aa: CASSSLAVSTDTQYF
d_gene: TRBD2; abundance: NA; j_gene: TRBJ2-1; v_gene: TRBV4-1; CDR3nt: TGCGCCAGCAGCCAAACGAGACTAGCAGGGAAGCAGTTCTTC; CDR3aa: CASSQTRLAGKQFF
d_gene: TRBD2; abundance: NA; j_gene: TRBJ2-5; v_gene: TRBV18; CDR3nt: TGTGCCAGTTCAGAGCGGGAGGGCGGAGAGACCCAGTACTTC; CDR3aa: CASSEREGGETQYF
d_gene: TRBD2; abundance: NA; j_gene: TRBJ2-1; v_gene: TRBV6-1; CDR3nt: TGTGCCAGCAGTATAGTAGCGGGAGAAAATGAGCAGTTCTTC; CDR3aa: CASSIVAGENEQFF
d_gene: TRBD2; abundance: NA; j_gene: TRBJ2-1; v_gene: TRBV9; CDR3nt: TGTGCCAGCAGCGTAGGCCCGACTAGCGACAATGAGCAGTTCTTC; CDR3aa: CASSVGPTSDNEQFF
d_gene: NA; abundance: NA; j_gene: TRBJ1-4; v_gene: TRBV5-6; CDR3nt: TGTGCCAGCAGCTCGACCCGGGACCGGCGAAAACTGTTTTTT; CDR3aa: CASSSTRDRRKLFF
d_gene: NA; abundance: NA; j_gene: TRBJ2-3; v_gene: TRBV7-2; CDR3nt: TGTGCCAGCAGCTTAGAAGGGGGGGGCACAGATACGCAGTATTTT; CDR3aa: CASSLEGGGTDTQYF
d_gene: NA; abundance: once; j_gene: TRBJ2-1; v_gene: TRBV7-7; CDR3nt: TGTGCCAGCAGCTTACTGGCGGGACAGCGAACCTACAATGAGCAGTTCTTC; CDR3aa: CASSLLAGQRTYNEQFF
d_gene: NA; abundance: NA; j_gene: TRBJ2-7; v_gene: TRBV15; CDR3nt: TGTGCCACCAGCAGAGGAGGAGGGTCCTACGAGCAGTACTTC; CDR3aa: CATSRGGGSYEQYF
d_gene: NA; abundance: NA; j_gene: TRBJ1-2; v_gene: TRBV28; CDR3nt: TGTGCCACCAAAATTTTCAGGGCGCCAAACTATGGCTACACCTTC; CDR3aa: CATKIFRAPNYGYTF
d_gene: NA; abundance: NA; j_gene: TRBJ2-7; v_gene: TRBV19; CDR3nt: TGTGCCAGTAGCCCTGCCGGGACGGGGAGCTCCTACGAGCAGTACTTC; CDR3aa: CASSPAGTGSSYEQYF
d_gene: NA; abundance: once; j_gene: TRBJ2-1; v_gene: TRBV18; CDR3nt: TGTGCCAGCTCCGGGGTCCAGAGGGCTGCCCATGAGCAGTTCTTC; CDR3aa: CASSGVQRAAHEQFF
d_gene: NA; abundance: NA; j_gene: TRBJ1-1; v_gene: TRBV10-3; CDR3nt: TGTGCCATCAGTGAGCATCCGGGACCTAACACTGAAGCTTTCTTT; CDR3aa: CAISEHPGPNTEAFF
d_gene: NA; abundance: NA; j_gene: TRBJ1-1; v_gene: TRBV19; CDR3nt: TGTGCCAGTAGTGCCGAGAAGGGTATGAACACTGAAGCTTTCTTT; CDR3aa: CASSAEKGMNTEAFF
d_gene: TRBD1; abundance: once; j_gene: TRBJ1-1; v_gene: TRBV10-3; CDR3nt: TGTGCCATCAGGCCGACAGGGGTGCCCCATGAAGCTTTCTTT; CDR3aa: CAIRPTGVPHEAFF
d_gene: TRBD1; abundance: NA; j_gene: TRBJ2-7; v_gene: TRBV5-1; CDR3nt: TGCGCCAGCAGCCCGCGGACAGGAAGCTCCTACGAGCAGTACTTC; CDR3aa: CASSPRTGSSYEQYF
d_gene: TRBD1; abundance: NA; j_gene: TRBJ1-1; v_gene: TRBV18; CDR3nt: TGTGCCAGCTCATCGGGACAGCCGGGGGAAGCTTTCTTT; CDR3aa: CASSSGQPGEAFF
d_gene: NA; abundance: NA; j_gene: TRBJ2-5; v_gene: TRBV7-8; CDR3nt: TGTGCCAGCAGCCCTGGACTATCAGAGACCCAGTACTTC; CDR3aa: CASSPGLSETQYF
d_gene: TRBD1; abundance: NA; j_gene: TRBJ1-1; v_gene: TRBV29-1; CDR3nt: TGCAGCGTTGAAGGGTCGGGACAGGGTACTGAAGCTTTCTTT; CDR3aa: CSVEGSGQGTEAFF
d_gene: NA; abundance: NA; j_gene: TRBJ2-5; v_gene: TRBV21-1; CDR3nt: TGTGCCAGCAGCTCCACACAGGGGAAAGAGACCCAGTACTTC; CDR3aa: CASSSTQGKETQYF
d_gene: TRBD1; abundance: NA; j_gene: TRBJ1-5; v_gene: TRBV6-5; CDR3nt: TGTGCCAGCAGCCGCGATAGGGACAGTTTGCGGCCCCAGCATTTT; CDR3aa: CASSRDRDSLRPQHF
d_gene: NA; abundance: NA; j_gene: TRBJ1-1; v_gene: TRBV7-2; CDR3nt: TGTGCCAGCAGCTTAGGAGCAGCTGTCAACACTGAAGCTTTCTTT; CDR3aa: CASSLGAAVNTEAFF
d_gene: TRBD2; abundance: NA; j_gene: TRBJ2-1; v_gene: TRBV11-2; CDR3nt: TGTGCCAGCAGCTTAGCAGCGGGAGCAGTGGGGAATGAGCAGTTCTTC; CDR3aa: CASSLAAGAVGNEQFF
d_gene: TRBD1; abundance: NA; j_gene: TRBJ1-5; v_gene: TRBV5-1; CDR3nt: TGCGCCAGCAGCTGGCGGACAGGCCCGAATCAGCCCCAGCATTTT; CDR3aa: CASSWRTGPNQPQHF
d_gene: TRBD1; abundance: NA; j_gene: TRBJ1-4; v_gene: TRBV7-9; CDR3nt: TGTGCCAGCAGCTTTTCTACAGGGGTTTCCATGATGGCGGAAAAACTGTTTTTT; CDR3aa: CASSFSTGVSMMAEKLFF
d_gene: NA; abundance: once; j_gene: TRBJ2-1; v_gene: TRBV6-6; CDR3nt: TGTGCCAGCACCGAAGGCAGCTTGGGTCACTACAATGAGCAGTTCTTC; CDR3aa: CASTEGSLGHYNEQFF
d_gene: NA; abundance: NA; j_gene: TRBJ2-2; v_gene: TRBV28; CDR3nt: TGTGCCAGCAGTCTCACGGGAGACCTCACCGGGGAGCTGTTTTTT; CDR3aa: CASSLTGDLTGELFF